The 17 T cell receptor beta chains presented below share a single source sample, sequenced in a study of T-cell reconstitution after alpha-beta-depleted transplantation in children. Researchers prepared the TCRbeta library using unique molecular identifiers, the study reports. TCRdb called the PCR reads again in MiXCR, with one record for every CDR3 protein. The sample holds about 600,000 distinct CDR3 sequences, 10% to 15% seen once. The sequencing used PBMCs, mostly from graft donor cells, collected 360 days after TCRalphabeta/CD19-depleted stem cell transplant. The receptors derive from a male patient under 18 who had a stem cell transplant for acute myeloid leukemia, so the T cells may come from the graft donor.

The chain is built from TRBV5-1 and TRBJ1-2, with D perhaps TRBD1 (5 bases). This CDR3 spans 14 amino acids. The ends were cut back, 3 bases at V and 3 bases at J, with 12 bases in the middle. Looked up from germline, CDR1 is SGHRS and CDR2 is YFSETQ. The CDR3 region has the DNA TGCGCCAGCAGCTCCGGGACCAATGACTATGGCTACACCTTC. It encodes CASSSGTNDYGYTF.

At least ten counts were recorded for this clonotype. In DNA form, the CDR3 reads TGTGCCAGCAGCCCGAACAGGGGAACTGAAGCTTTCTTT. Protein sequence: CASSPNRGTEAFF. The chain joins TRBV7-9 to TRBJ1-1; 7 nucleotides agree with TRBD1. Trimming removed 5 bases from V and 5 bases from J; junction bases left unmatched: 5. Per germline, CDR1 SEHNR and CDR2 FQNEAQ (reference sequence). CDR3 length: 13 residues.

The rearrangement uses TRBV5-8 and TRBJ2-7; D call uncertain. Germline V gives CDR1 SGHTS, CDR2 YDEGEE. V was cut by 2 bases and J by 3 bases, with 12 bases left in between. The CDR3 has 14 amino acids. The CDR3 bases are TGTGCCAGCAGCTTAAAACCGGGCTACTACGAGCAGTACTTC. This encodes CASSLKPGYYEQYF.

This clonotype was detected ten times or more. The junction departs from the called germline gene at one end, perhaps through a read error. The chain recombines TRBV7-7 with TRBJ2-5, with 9 bases matching TRBD1. Germline lookup yields CDR1 SSHAT and CDR2 FNYEAQ (reference sequence). The CDR3 contains 14 residues. Here the CDR3 DNA reads TGTGCTAGCAGCACAGGGGGCCGCCAAGAGACCCAGTACTTC. This gives the protein CASSTGGRQETQYF.

The chain is built from TRBV29-1 and TRBJ2-1, with D unresolved. Germline assignment: CDR1 SQVTM and CDR2 ANQGSEA. This CDR3 contains 9 residues. The V end was cut by 4 bases, the J end by 10 bases, with 5 bases between. CDR3 coding DNA: TGCAGCGTTGGGTTGGAGCAGTTCTTC. Protein: CSVGLEQFF.

The chain recombines TRBV4-2 with TRBJ2-7, with D possibly TRBD2 on 6 matching bases. This CDR3 is built from 17 residues. Trimming took off 4 bases at V and 8 bases at J, with 27 bases between the two ends. Germline V lookup: CDR1 LGHNA, CDR2 YNFKEQ. The CDR3 nucleotides read TGTGCCAGCAGCCCCCCTCATCAGGGACTGGGCTTTACGAAGCAGTACTTC. Its protein is CASSPPHQGLGFTKQYF.

This sequence joins TRBV9 and TRBJ2-1; D is ambiguous. The CDR3 loop spans 13 amino acids. The V end lost 0 bases, the J end lost 7 bases, and 8 bases lay between the germline ends. Germline CDR1 and CDR2: SGDLS and YYNGEE. The chain's CDR3 is CASSVASTNEQFF. DNA of the CDR3: TGTGCCAGCAGCGTAGCTAGTACTAATGAGCAGTTCTTC.

The rearrangement links TRBV7-9 to TRBJ2-7; 11 bases agree with TRBD1. The CDR3 contains 15 residues. The V segment lost 5 bases and the J segment 5 bases; nucleotides outside the gene matches: 8. Germline assignment: CDR1 SEHNR and CDR2 FQNEAQ (reference sequence). The chain's CDR3 is CASSDWDRGFNEQYF. CDR3 sequence (DNA): TGTGCCAGCAGCGACTGGGACAGGGGGTTCAACGAGCAGTACTTC.

This clonotype was counted ten times or more. This chain joins TRBV5-6 and TRBJ2-1; 9 bases fit TRBD2. The CDR3 consists of 17 residues. The V and J ends lost 2 bases and 4 bases, in that order; junction bases with no gene match: 10. Germline CDR1 and CDR2: SGHDT and YYEEEE. The CDR3 DNA is TGTGCCAGCAGCTTAGGGTATCGTCTAGCGGGATACAATGAGCAGTTCTTC. Protein product: CASSLGYRLAGYNEQFF.

This clonotype occurred a few times. This chain connects TRBV20-1 to TRBJ2-1; 11 nucleotides agree with TRBD2. Germline CDR1 reads DFQATT; CDR2 reads SNEGSKA (reference sequence). The junction had 6 bases not matched to a gene; V was cut back by 6 bases and J by 5 bases. There are 14 residues in the CDR3. CDR3 sequence: CSAFAGLADNEQFF. CDR3 DNA: TGCAGTGCCTTCGCGGGACTAGCGGACAATGAGCAGTTCTTC.

This clonotype was counted a few times. The chain couples TRBV7-2 to TRBJ2-1; 9 bases are a match to TRBD2. From germline, CDR1 is SGHTA and CDR2 FQGNSA. V was pared by 3 bases and J by 4 bases, with 4 bases of the junction left unmatched. This CDR3 spans 15 amino acids. The CDR3 here is CASSFPGLAYNEQFF. CDR3 nucleotides: TGTGCCAGCAGCTTCCCGGGACTAGCTTACAATGAGCAGTTCTTC.

This clonotype has just a few counts. V is TRBV21-1 and J is TRBJ2-3; TRBD2, the D gene given by the table, was not confirmed from the DNA. TRBV21-1 is shown as a pseudogene. The CDR3 runs to 18 residues. CDR3 nucleotides: TGTGCCAGCAGCAAAACCCTAATACTAGCGGCTAGCACAGATACGCAGTATTTT. As protein: CASSKTLILAASTDTQYF.

This clonotype occurred many times. The V call is TRBV29-1, the J call TRBJ2-7; the D gene is possibly TRBD2 (5 bases). Looked up from germline, CDR1 is SQVTM and CDR2 is ANQGSEA. The V end lost 7 bases, the J end lost 2 bases, and 18 bases lay between the germline ends. The CDR3 has 14 residues. The CDR3 DNA reads as TGCAGCGCCCAGCGGTCTTTATTTCCCTACGAGCAGTACTTC. This codes for CSAQRSLFPYEQYF.

This clonotype was seen a handful of times. As DNA, the CDR3 is TGCGCCAGCAGCGGGGTGGGGCGGGGAGAGGAGACCCAGTACTTC. It is translated as CASSGVGRGEETQYF. The chain links TRBV4-3 to TRBJ2-5, with D perhaps TRBD2 (6 bases). The ends were cut back, 5 bases at V and 5 bases at J, with 18 bases in the middle. The length of the CDR3 is 15 residues. The germline CDR1 and CDR2 sequences are LGHNA and YSLEER.

This clonotype was found a few times. The V and J genes are TRBV9 and TRBJ2-2; D ambiguous. This CDR3 has 15 amino acids. Germline V CDR1 and CDR2: SGDLS, YYNGEE. V dropped 0 bases and J dropped 1 base, with 7 bases sitting between them. The CDR3 coding sequence is TGTGCCAGCAGCGTAGGTCTCATGAACACCGGGGAGCTGTTTTTT. Amino acids: CASSVGLMNTGELFF. The full variable domain, with the rest looked up from reference TRBV9 and TRBJ2-2, is DSGVTQTPKHLITATGQRVTLRCSPRSGDLSVYWYQQSLDQGLQFLIQYYNGEERAKGNILERFSAQQFPDLHSELNLSSLELGDSALYFCASSVGLMNTGELFFGEGSRLTVL.

This rearrangement joins TRBV10-3 to TRBJ2-7; D possibly matches TRBD1 or TRBD2 (5 bases each). The CDR3 is 18 amino acids. V shed 6 bases and J shed 2 bases, with 26 bases lying between them. Germline loops: CDR1 ENHRY, CDR2 SYGVKD. CDR3 DNA sequence: TGTGCCATCAGAGAGGTCGGGGCGGTCTCATCCTTAACCTACGAGCAGTACTTC. Amino acids: CAIREVGAVSSLTYEQYF.

This clonotype was seen a few times. The chain links TRBV7-9 to TRBJ2-4; D call uncertain. Germline CDR1 reads SEHNR; CDR2 reads FQNEAQ (reference sequence). V was cut by 1 base and J by 2 bases, with 9 bases left in between. The CDR3 extends over 15 amino acids. CDR3 protein: CASSLGRETKNIQYF. The CDR3 nucleotides read TGTGCCAGCAGCTTAGGACGCGAGACCAAAAACATTCAGTACTTC.